The text below deals with one TCR beta chain. Its antigen is currently not known. No clone much larger than this one lies a single base away; base qualities are absent. The sample comes from a study of technical replicates of blood from a handful of donors (dated 2017 in TCRdb). Libraries were made using the immunoSEQ multiplex PCR assay. TCRdb stores this immuneACCESS table with in-frame sequences only. Part of the clones is absent; in the studies checked, under half of the shortfall reflects unresolved V genes, and no reason is known for the rest. The sample contains about 69,000 clones, over 75% of them found a single time. Jointly, the top ten make up 4% to 5% of the sample. Material: PBMCs. The sequence derives from a human donor in good health. Some clones in this sample may be carry-over from other donors' samples.

The nucleotide sequence is given as TGTGCCAGCAGCCCCGGACAGGTGAACACTGAAGCTTTCTTT. Its protein product is CASSPGQVNTEAFF. Here the chain combines TRBV7-2 and TRBJ1-1; TRBD1 fits 7 bases in the junction. The germline V gene yields SGHTA for CDR1 and FQGNSA for CDR2. The CDR3 numbers 14 residues from cysteine through phenylalanine. CDR3 DNA is the only sequence kept; it has 42 bases, read in frame from the first base. Ends trimmed: V by 5 bases, J by 0 bases; bases unmatched to a gene: 3.